This TCR beta chain was documented in a study of CD8 T cells in ankylosing spondylitis. Germline V gives CDR1 SGHTA, CDR2 FQGNSA. CDR3 length: 14 residues. V shed 6 bases and J shed 5 bases, with 11 bases lying between them. This clonotype is medium-sized. Quantitative 5'-RACE was performed with molecular barcodes, and it yielded the TCR beta libraries. In TCRdb, the 5' RACE reads were re-called with MiXCR into one record per CDR3 protein. This sample has about 140,000 distinct CDR3 sequences, with around 32% found just once. The chain is built from TRBV7-2 and TRBJ1-6; D is perhaps TRBD1 (5 bases). Sequencing input: synovial fluid, either unsorted or a sorted T cell fraction (not recorded which). This TCR was sampled from a male donor with ankylosing spondylitis. CDR3 loop: CASSGTANNSPLHF. The CDR3 DNA reads as TGTGCCAGCAGTGGGACTGCGAATAATTCACCCCTCCACTTT. The variable domain in full, completed from reference TRBV7-2 and TRBJ1-6, reads GAGVSQSPSNKVTEKGKDVELRCDPISGHTALYWYRQSLGQGLEFLIYFQGNSAPDKSGLPSDRFSAERTGGSVSTLTIQRTQQEDSAVYLCASSGTANNSPLHFGNGTRLTVT.